This T cell receptor beta chain derives from a study of blood T cell repertoires in COVID-19. Germline assignment: CDR1 LGHNA and CDR2 YNFKEQ. The ends lost 2 bases at V and 8 bases at J; junction bases unmatched: 6. The CDR3 extends over 14 amino acids. A Seattle source enrolled patients during active infection and followed them longitudinally. This clone was picked up one time. TCRdb's copy holds only in-frame clones and misses some; the assay was immunoSEQ multiplex PCR. The data show roughly 340,000 clones, with 85% to 90% seen just once and more than 5.5% held by the top ten. Sequenced input: peripheral blood. The clonotype originates from a woman between 70 and 85 years old with COVID-19, enrolled during active disease. This chain links TRBV4-2 with TRBJ2-1, with TRBD2 identical over 7 bases. CDR3 DNA sequence: TGTGCCAGCAGCCAACGGGGCCGGGAGGATGAGCAGTTCTTC. The encoded protein is CASSQRGREDEQFF.